This T cell receptor beta chain was sequenced in a study of shared clonotypes between healthy human individuals. Points from the study as a whole: Sharing across four donors was highest in naive CD4 (around 5%) and lowest in memory CD8 (approximately 0.4%). Non-shared clonotypes were found to have lower generation probabilities than the clonotypes that were shared by all four of the sorted-subset donors.

Each cell subset's genomic DNA was divided evenly among several immunoSEQ plates. Clones were sequenced by immunoSEQ multiplex PCR, and TCRdb holds only the in-frame ones, with some missing. The table includes approximately 740,000 clones, less than 85% detected once. CDR1 is SGHAT and CDR2 is FQNNGV in the germline V gene. The CDR3 runs 19 residues. Trimming cost V 5 bases and J 0 bases; bases outside gene matches: 14. A note on this clone: Its specificity is unknown.

The study separated CD4+ cells into CD45RA+ naive and CD45RA-negative memory subsets. This chain links TRBV11-2 with TRBJ2-7; 12 bases fit TRBD2. The sample taken for sequencing was memory CD4+ T cells sorted from blood. Subset: CD45RA-negative fraction. This clonotype was obtained from a woman aged 25-40 years in good health. The CDR3 DNA reads as TGTGCCAGCAGCCAAGCGAAGGGACTAGCGGGCCTTCCCTCCTACGAGCAGTACTTC. It specifies CASSQAKGLAGLPSYEQYF.